A selection of T cell receptor beta chains follows, all from one sample in a study of blood T cell repertoires in COVID-19. The assay was immunoSEQ multiplex PCR, and TCRdb's table has in-frame clones only and misses some. The sample contains more than 250,000 clones, 65% to 90% of which appear only once. Sequenced input: peripheral blood. The receptors stem from a man between 45 and 60 years old with active or convalescent COVID-19. Both conserved end residues are part of each CDR3. The order of the fields is CDR3 protein, CDR3 DNA, V gene, CDR3 length, J gene, D gene, clone size. D genes are given only for firm matches. The size of a clone is reported for some rows only, either as once, few or many, or as a class for expanded clones.

CAISEMRLSGGAVGNEQFF	TGTGCCATCAGTGAGATGAGGCTTTCCGGGGGGGCTGTAGGGAATGAGCAGTTCTTC	TRBV10-3	19	TRBJ2-1	TRBD2	-
CASSWGLTSGRVNTQYF	TGTGCCAGCAGTTGGGGGCTGACTAGCGGGAGGGTTAATACGCAGTATTTT	TRBV28	17	TRBJ2-3	TRBD2	-
CASSWRGGEKLFF	TGTGCCAGTAGTTGGAGGGGCGGCGAAAAACTGTTTTTT	TRBV19	13	TRBJ1-4	-	-
CASSRPGTGLDTQYF	TGTGCCAGCAGCCGCCCCGGGACAGGGTTAGATACGCAGTATTTT	TRBV3-1/TRBV3-2	15	TRBJ2-3	TRBD1	-
CASSTIVGGPSSYNEQFF	TGTGCCAGCAGCACAATTGTCGGCGGCCCGAGCTCCTACAATGAGCAGTTCTTC	TRBV11-2	18	TRBJ2-1	-	-
CASSLGQGARTYNEQFF	TGTGCCAGCAGCTTAGGACAGGGGGCGCGTACCTACAATGAGCAGTTCTTC	TRBV5-8	17	TRBJ2-1	TRBD1	-
CAWKADRGYSNQPQHF	TGTGCCTGGAAGGCCGACAGGGGATATAGCAATCAGCCCCAGCATTTT	TRBV30	16	TRBJ1-5	TRBD1	-
CARARQGIYNEQFF	TGTGCCAGGGCGAGACAGGGGATTTACAATGAGCAGTTCTTC	TRBV2	14	TRBJ2-1	TRBD1	-
CASGTGGNEQFF	TGTGCCAGCGGCACAGGGGGAAACGAGCAGTTCTTC	TRBV21-1	12	TRBJ2-1	-	-
CASRTRSNTGELFF	TGCGCCAGCAGGACTAGATCGAACACCGGGGAGCTGTTTTTT	TRBV10-2	14	TRBJ2-2	-	-
CSVAGQFSYEQYF	TGCAGCGTTGCGGGACAATTCTCCTACGAGCAGTACTTC	TRBV29-1	13	TRBJ2-7	-	-
CASSLGGGGGYTF	TGTGCCAGCAGCTTAGGAGGGGGCGGTGGCTACACCTTC	TRBV7-9	13	TRBJ1-2	TRBD1	-
CAVRGSNYGYTF	TGTGCCGTAAGGGGATCAAACTATGGCTACACCTTC	TRBV28	12	TRBJ1-2	-	-
CATTYRDSHNEQFF	TGTGCCACCACCTACCGGGACAGCCACAATGAGCAGTTCTTC	TRBV24-1	14	TRBJ2-1	TRBD1	-
CASSEAGRVDQPQHF	TGTGCCAGCAGTGAAGCGGGCAGGGTGGATCAGCCCCAGCATTTT	TRBV6-1	15	TRBJ1-5	-	once
CASTTSGMNTGELFF	TGTGCCAGCACCACTAGCGGGATGAACACCGGGGAGCTGTTTTTT	TRBV6-7	15	TRBJ2-2	TRBD2	-
CASSSSNTGELFF	TGCGCCAGCAGCTCCTCGAACACCGGGGAGCTGTTTTTT	TRBV5-1	13	TRBJ2-2	-	-
CASSGSKTGELFF	TGTGCCAGCAGTGGTAGTAAGACCGGGGAGCTGTTTTTT	TRBV25-1	13	TRBJ2-2	-	-
CASSRARDRGNYGYTF	TGTGCCAGCAGCCGAGCCCGGGACAGGGGTAACTATGGCTACACCTTC	TRBV7-8	16	TRBJ1-2	TRBD1	-
CASSPTSTSYEQYF	TGTGCCAGCAGCCCGACTTCTACCTCCTACGAGCAGTACTTC	TRBV6-5	14	TRBJ2-7	-	once
CASSFKGGAMNTEAFF	TGTGCCAGCAGCTTTAAAGGAGGGGCCATGAACACTGAAGCTTTCTTT	TRBV7-2	16	TRBJ1-1	-	-
CASSQGAHSPLHF	TGTGCCAGCAGCCAAGGGGCCCATTCACCCCTCCACTTT	TRBV3-1/TRBV3-2	13	TRBJ1-6	-	-
CASSQVFGGSDQPQHF	TGCGCCAGCAGCCAAGTATTCGGAGGGTCGGATCAGCCCCAGCATTTT	TRBV4-1	16	TRBJ1-5	-	few
CASSPAVYQPQHF	TGTGCCAGCAGTCCCGCGGTCTATCAGCCCCAGCATTTT	TRBV12-3/TRBV12-4	13	TRBJ1-5	-	few
CASSLGREDYGYTF	TGCGCCAGCAGCTTGGGCAGGGAGGACTATGGCTACACCTTC	TRBV5-1	14	TRBJ1-2	-	-
CASSFQAGPEQFF	TGTGCCAGCAGTTTCCAAGCGGGACCCGAGCAGTTCTTC	TRBV27	13	TRBJ2-1	TRBD2	-
CASSLVPRDTYNEQFF	TGTGCCAGCAGCTTAGTTCCCCGGGACACTTACAATGAGCAGTTCTTC	TRBV11-2	16	TRBJ2-1	-	-
CASSPGRQSNQPQHF	TGTGCCAGCTCCCCGGGTCGACAGAGCAATCAGCCCCAGCATTTT	TRBV18	15	TRBJ1-5	-	-
CASITQGRTEAFF	TGTGCCAGCATCACACAGGGGAGGACTGAAGCTTTCTTT	TRBV12-3/TRBV12-4	13	TRBJ1-1	TRBD1	-
CASSQGQGEKLFF	TGTGCCAGCTCACAAGGACAGGGGGAAAAACTGTTTTTT	TRBV18	13	TRBJ1-4	TRBD1	-
CASSKGTQSGKVVEQFF	TGTGCCAGCAGCAAAGGGACTCAGAGCGGGAAAGTGGTTGAGCAGTTCTTC	TRBV21-1	17	TRBJ2-1	-	-
CASSSSGDSSYEQYF	TGTGCCAGCAGCTCATCCGGGGACAGCTCCTACGAGCAGTACTTC	TRBV7-2	15	TRBJ2-7	TRBD1	-